This T cell receptor beta chain was sequenced during a study of vaccination and CD4 T cells after COVID-19. Regarding the study as a whole: In convalescent patients, a median approximately 83% of post-vaccine SARS-CoV-2-reactive clones appeared only after vaccination.

With V trimmed by 1 base and J by 5 bases, 8 bases remained unmatched. The CDR3 is 16 amino acids. Germline-derived CDR1 and CDR2 are LNHDA and SQIVND (reference sequence). Indicated treatment: approximately 10-day PBMC culture with coronavirus spike peptide pools or control peptides (ViraFEST assay). The Oncomine TCR Beta short-read assay sequenced DNA from cultured CD4+ T cells. TCRdb independently ran MiXCR on the PCR reads; one entry per CDR3 protein. The top ten hold 4.5% to 5.5% of the sample, which has more than 13,000 distinct CDR3 sequences, approximately 50% seen once. This clonotype was counted between two and nine times. The antigen is not known.

V is TRBV19 and J is TRBJ1-5; 7 nucleotides match TRBD1. The sequencing used CD4+ T cells from blood, cultured in vitro, collected before SARS-CoV-2 vaccination. This receptor was taken from a human donor who had recovered from COVID-19. The CDR3 sequence is CASSIAWGQIDQPQHF. The CDR3 coding sequence is TGTGCCAGTAGTATAGCGTGGGGACAGATTGATCAGCCCCAGCATTTT.